A single sample gave rise to the 30 T cell receptor beta chains below, sequenced in a study of post-analysis software for immune sequencing data. Points from the study as a whole: Roughly five TRBV segments were more frequent in patients than controls; TRBV5-6, TRBV5-1 and TRBV20-1 belonged to this group.

These receptors have no known antigen. Included in the TCR beta cDNA libraries were unique molecular identifiers. TCRdb called the PCR reads again in MiXCR, with one record for every CDR3 protein. The sample has some 700,000 distinct CDR3 sequences; roughly three fifths are singletons. The source material was blood. The receptors come from a girl aged 2 to 10 with multiple sclerosis.

This clonotype was seen a few times. The genes are TRBV6-2 or TRBV6-3 and TRBJ2-7; TRBD2 matches at 10 bases. This CDR3 is built from 17 residues. The J segment lost 6 bases and the V segment lost 0 bases, leaving 11 bases of the junction unmatched. Germline values: CDR1 MNHEY, CDR2 SVGEGT. The CDR3 spells CASSYSNPSGSSGEQYF. CDR3 bases: TGTGCCAGCAGTTACTCGAACCCTAGCGGGAGTTCGGGCGAGCAGTACTTC.

The V gene is TRBV29-1, the J gene TRBJ2-6; D not certain. The CDR3 totals 13 residues. Germline CDR1 and CDR2: SQVTM and ANQGSEA. V was trimmed by 4 bases and J by 0 bases, leaving 4 bases between them. CDR3 nucleotide sequence: TGCAGCGTTGGCCGCTCTGGGGCCAACGTCCTGACTTTC. Translating gives CSVGRSGANVLTF. The whole variable domain, filled in from reference TRBV29-1 and TRBJ2-6, reads SAVISQKPSRDICQRGTSLTIQCQVDSQVTMMFWYRQQPGQSLTLIATANQGSEATYESGFVIDKFPISRPNLTFSTLTVSNMSPEDSSIYLCSVGRSGANVLTFGAGSRLTVL.

This clonotype was observed a few times. The CDR3 is CASSQDRGQAGTQYF. CDR3 nucleotide sequence: TGTGCCAGCAGCCAAGATCGTGGACAGGCCGGTACCCAGTACTTC. This chain joins TRBV4-2 and TRBJ2-5; TRBD1 matches 7 bases. This CDR3 has 15 amino acids. Trimming took 0 bases from V and 8 from J; bases not matched to a gene: 9. Germline assignment: CDR1 LGHNA and CDR2 YNFKEQ.

The CDR3 nucleotides read TGTGCCAGCTCACCATCGGACAGGGTCACGCAGTACTTC. Amino acid sequence: CASSPSDRVTQYF. V is TRBV18 and J is TRBJ2-7; TRBD1 matches at 8 bases. V dropped 2 bases and J dropped 9; count of bases not matched to a gene: 6. Germline lookup yields CDR1 KGHSH and CDR2 LQKENI. The CDR3 loop spans 13 amino acids. The entire variable domain, with the rest obtained from reference TRBV18 and TRBJ2-7, is as follows: NAGVMQNPRHLVRRRGQEARLRCSPMKGHSHVYWYRQLPEEGLKFMVYLQKENIIDESGMPKERFSAEFPKEGPSILRIQQVVRGDSAAYFCASSPSDRVTQYFGPGTRLTVT.

This clonotype has only one observation. The genes are TRBV20-1 and TRBJ2-1, with unresolved D. V was shortened by 3 bases and J by 0 bases, with 9 bases between the two germline ends. This CDR3 comprises 14 residues. The germline CDR1 and CDR2 sequences are DFQATT and SNEGSKA (reference sequence). The CDR3 loop reads CSASVQSSYNEQFF. The CDR3 region has the DNA TGCAGTGCTAGCGTTCAGAGCTCCTACAATGAGCAGTTCTTC.

The table lists this clonotype with a few counts. V and J are TRBV29-1 and TRBJ1-2; no reliable D call. Trimming left V 4 bases short and J 4 bases short, with 4 bases between. This CDR3 region has 10 residues. Germline values: CDR1 SQVTM, CDR2 ANQGSEA. The CDR3 loop is CSVGSYGYTF. The CDR3 DNA reads TGCAGCGTTGGCAGCTATGGCTACACCTTC.

This sequence joins TRBV6-5 and TRBJ2-4; no definite D call. This CDR3 has 15 residues. V dropped 2 bases and J dropped 7 bases, with 15 bases sitting between them. Germline values: CDR1 MNHEY, CDR2 SVGAGI. In nucleotides, the CDR3 is TGTGCCAGCAGTTACAGAAGCCTAGTGACTAACATTCAGTACTTC. Translating it yields CASSYRSLVTNIQYF.

The V gene is TRBV3-1, the J gene TRBJ1-6; 8 bases match TRBD1. Germline trimming cut 2 bases from V and 9 bases from J; bases unmatched to any gene: 12. The CDR3 covers 17 residues. Per germline, CDR1 LGHDT and CDR2 YNNKEL (reference sequence). The CDR3 coding sequence is TGTGCCAGCAGCCAAACGCATCAGACAGGGGCGAGTTCACCCCTCCACTTT. Translating gives CASSQTHQTGASSPLHF. The full variable domain, rest sourced from reference TRBV3-1 and TRBJ1-6, is DTAVSQTPKYLVTQMGNDKSIKCEQNLGHDTMYWYKQDSKKFLKIMFSYNNKELIINETVPNRFSPKSPDKAHLNLHINSLELGDSAVYFCASSQTHQTGASSPLHFGNGTRLTVT.

This rearrangement joins TRBV6-2 or TRBV6-3 to TRBJ1-2; D is unclear. V dropped 2 bases and J dropped 4 bases, with 14 bases sitting between them. The CDR3 covers 15 residues. The germline CDR1 and CDR2 sequences are MNHEY and SVGEGT. CDR3 in DNA: TGTGCCAGCAGTTACGGAACCATAGGGATCTATGGCTACACCTTC. The encoded protein is CASSYGTIGIYGYTF.

The V call is TRBV20-1, the J call TRBJ2-5; a possible D gene is TRBD1 (6 bases). TRBJ2-7 explains the end of the DNA better; the J call may be wrong. The CDR3 is 12 residues long. CDR1 and CDR2 from the germline V gene are DFQATT and SNEGSKA (reference sequence). The CDR3 reads CSAIVTGREQYF. CDR3 bases: TGCAGTGCTATCGTCACAGGGCGCGAGCAGTACTTC.

This clonotype was picked up one time. The rearrangement joins TRBV13 to TRBJ2-7; possibly TRBD2 for D (7 bases). Germline-derived CDR1 and CDR2 are PRHDT and FYEKMQ (reference sequence). The length of the CDR3 is 14 residues. The V end was cut by 4 bases, the J end by 9 bases, with 19 bases between. The CDR3 DNA reads as TGTGCCAGCAGCTCACACAGGGAGGGTGGGGCGCAGTACTTC. It encodes CASSSHREGGAQYF.

The chain links TRBV18 to TRBJ2-1; perhaps TRBD2 as D (5 bases). V was cut by 3 bases and J by 1 base, with 10 bases left in between. Germline V gene data show CDR1 as KGHSH and CDR2 as LQKENI. The length of the CDR3 is 15 residues. The CDR3 DNA follows: TGTGCCAGCTCACCTCGTAGCGTTTCCTACAATGAGCAGTTCTTC. It is translated as CASSPRSVSYNEQFF.

This clonotype was found a few times. This chain links TRBV5-5 with TRBJ2-6; 8 nucleotides match TRBD1. Trimming removed 5 bases from V and 2 bases from J; junction bases left unmatched: 3. The CDR3 runs to 15 residues. In germline, CDR1 is SGHKS, CDR2 YYEKEE (reference sequence). The CDR3 region has the DNA TGTGCCAGCAGTTTGACAGGGGCTGGGGCCAACGTCCTGACTTTC. Its protein product is CASSLTGAGANVLTF.

DNA of the CDR3: TGCGCCAGCAGCGTTCGGACTAGCGGAGCGAACACCGGGGAGCTGTTTTTT. It encodes CASSVRTSGANTGELFF. V gene TRBV5-1 combines with J gene TRBJ2-2; 10 nucleotides agree with TRBD2. Germline V gene lookup returns CDR1 SGHRS and CDR2 YFSETQ. V dropped 4 bases and J dropped 0; count of bases not matched to a gene: 6. The CDR3 extends over 17 amino acids.

The chain recombines TRBV25-1 with TRBJ2-1; D is perhaps TRBD1 (6 bases). CDR3 length: 16 amino acids. Trimming shortened V by 2 bases and J by 13 bases, and 24 bases separated the two germline ends. Germline CDR1 reads MGHDK; CDR2 reads SYGVNS. In nucleotides, the CDR3 is TGTGCCAGCAGTGAAGGGAAACAGGGTAGTCGAGAGACCCAGTTCTTC. This gives the protein CASSEGKQGSRETQFF.

This clonotype was recorded a few times. V usage is TRBV6-2 or TRBV6-3 and J usage is TRBJ2-6; a possible D gene is TRBD2 (5 bases). This CDR3 is 13 amino acids long. Deletions cut 7 bases from V and 7 bases from J, with 11 bases between. Germline V gives CDR1 MNHEY, CDR2 SVGEGT. CDR3 amino acids: CASTRATANVLTF. For the CDR3, the DNA is TGTGCCAGCACGAGGGCAACAGCCAACGTCCTGACTTTC.

The chain recombines TRBV9 with TRBJ2-7; D perhaps matches TRBD2 (5 bases). Germline CDR1 is SGDLS and CDR2 is YYNGEE. The CDR3 is 14 residues long. V was shortened by 7 bases and J by 2 bases, with 16 bases between the two germline ends. CDR3 nucleotides: TGTGCCAGCGGCGCAAACGGGGATACCTACGAGCAGTACTTC. Encoded protein: CASGANGDTYEQYF.

This chain uses TRBV10-3 with TRBJ2-5, with D maybe TRBD2 (6 bases). Germline V CDR1 and CDR2: ENHRY, SYGVKD. The CDR3 is 17 amino acids. Trimming took off 0 bases at V and 1 base at J, with 15 bases between the two ends. CDR3 nucleotides: TGTGCCATCAGTGAGTCGCTAGTGGGAGGCCTCCAAGAGACCCAGTACTTC. Its translation is CAISESLVGGLQETQYF.

The chain recombines TRBV7-3 with TRBJ2-6; 11 bases line up with TRBD2. Trimming at V came to 5 bases and at J to 0 bases, leaving 6 bases not matched to a gene. The CDR3 runs to 18 residues. Germline V gene lookup returns CDR1 SGHTA and CDR2 FQGTGA. The CDR3 DNA sequence: TGTGCCAGCAGCCCTGGACTAGCGGGCCTCTCTGGGGCCAACGTCCTGACTTTC. Protein product: CASSPGLAGLSGANVLTF.

V gene TRBV12-3 or TRBV12-4 combines with J gene TRBJ1-2; 8 nucleotides align to TRBD1. V gave up 4 bases and J gave up 4 bases; unmatched junction bases: 5. CDR3 length: 14 amino acids. CDR3: CASSYDRGVYGYTF. CDR3 in DNA: TGTGCCAGCAGTTACGACAGGGGAGTCTATGGCTACACCTTC.

V and J are TRBV6-5 and TRBJ2-3; no clear D gene. Per germline, CDR1 MNHEY and CDR2 SVGAGI. The CDR3 loop spans 13 amino acids. V lost 2 bases and J lost 5, with 8 bases in between. In DNA, the CDR3 is TGTGCCAGCAGTTACCACTTTGGAGATACGCAGTATTTT. This encodes CASSYHFGDTQYF.

The J gene is TRBJ2-6, the V gene TRBV3-1; 12 bases are a match to TRBD1. Trimming removed 3 bases from V and 2 bases from J; junction bases left unmatched: 11. CDR1 is LGHDT and CDR2 is YNNKEL in the germline V gene (reference sequence). The CDR3 loop spans 20 amino acids. CDR3 region: CASSHTPGTGGAAGANVLTF. The CDR3 region has the DNA TGTGCCAGCAGCCACACTCCCGGGACAGGGGGCGCCGCTGGGGCCAACGTCCTGACTTTC.

The CDR3 spells CASSQDQPGAGNSPLHF. CDR3 in DNA: TGCGCCAGCAGCCAAGATCAGCCCGGGGCAGGCAATTCACCCCTCCACTTT. The chain links TRBV4-3 to TRBJ1-6; D may be TRBD1 (5 bases). CDR1 is LGHNA, CDR2 YSLEER, per germline. V lost 0 bases, J lost 7 bases, and 16 bases lay in between. This CDR3 comprises 17 residues.

V gene TRBV3-1 combines with J gene TRBJ2-3; the D gene is possibly TRBD2 (6 bases). CDR1 is LGHDT, CDR2 YNNKEL, per germline (reference sequence). Trimming shortened V by 1 base and J by 2 bases, and 10 bases separated the two germline ends. CDR3 length equals 15 residues. CDR3 amino acids: CASSQVSGSTDTQYF. The DNA for the CDR3 is TGTGCCAGCAGCCAAGTTAGCGGCTCCACAGATACGCAGTATTTT.

This clonotype appeared a few times. This chain uses TRBV6-1 with TRBJ2-5; TRBD1 is a possible D gene (5 bases). Germline loops: CDR1 MNHNS, CDR2 SASEGT. The ends were cut back, 7 bases at V and 5 bases at J, with 5 bases in the middle. CDR3 length: 10 residues. The CDR3 sequence is CASNRETQYF. The CDR3 coding sequence is TGTGCCAGCAACAGGGAGACCCAGTACTTC.

The rearrangement uses TRBV11-2 and TRBJ2-3; 8 bases line up with TRBD2. Germline-derived CDR1 and CDR2 are SGHAT and FQNNGV. Trimming at V came to 4 bases and at J to 3 bases, leaving 9 bases not matched to a gene. The CDR3 is 16 residues long. CDR3 residues: CASSSPLRGGTDTQYF. Here the CDR3 DNA reads TGTGCCAGCAGCTCCCCCCTTCGGGGGGGAACAGATACGCAGTATTTT.

This sequence joins TRBV12-3 or TRBV12-4 and TRBJ2-3; 9 bases are shared with TRBD1. The V segment lost 6 bases and the J segment 6 bases; nucleotides outside the gene matches: 7. The CDR3 length is 14 residues. CDR3 in amino acids: CASSRGQGIDTQYF. The CDR3 nucleotides are TGTGCCAGCAGCCGTGGACAGGGGATCGATACGCAGTATTTT.

The chain recombines TRBV10-3 with TRBJ2-6; the D is unclear. This CDR3 is built from 15 residues. V was shortened by 11 bases and J by 0 bases, with 14 bases between the two germline ends. CDR1 is ENHRY and CDR2 is SYGVKD in the germline V gene. As DNA, the CDR3 is TGTGCCTCCAGAGGAAAGCTCTCTGGGGCCAACGTCCTGACTTTC. Protein product: CASRGKLSGANVLTF.

DNA of the CDR3: TGCGCCAGCAGCCCCGAGAGGCCTGGGGCCAACGTCCTGACTTTC. It translates to CASSPERPGANVLTF. The chain has TRBV5-1 and TRBJ2-6, with unresolved D. The germline V gene encodes CDR1 SGHRS and CDR2 YFSETQ. V was shortened by 4 bases and J by 2 bases, with 10 bases between the two germline ends. The CDR3 spans 15 residues.

This clonotype was counted only a few times. The V call is TRBV28, the J call TRBJ2-4; tentative D call: TRBD1 (5 bases). V was clipped by 4 bases and J by 9 bases, with 13 bases between them. This CDR3 spans 13 amino acids. The V gene's germline CDR1 is MDHEN and CDR2 SYDVKM. The CDR3 DNA reads TGTGCCAGCAGTTCAGGGTTTCAAGGCATTCAGTACTTC. Residues: CASSSGFQGIQYF.